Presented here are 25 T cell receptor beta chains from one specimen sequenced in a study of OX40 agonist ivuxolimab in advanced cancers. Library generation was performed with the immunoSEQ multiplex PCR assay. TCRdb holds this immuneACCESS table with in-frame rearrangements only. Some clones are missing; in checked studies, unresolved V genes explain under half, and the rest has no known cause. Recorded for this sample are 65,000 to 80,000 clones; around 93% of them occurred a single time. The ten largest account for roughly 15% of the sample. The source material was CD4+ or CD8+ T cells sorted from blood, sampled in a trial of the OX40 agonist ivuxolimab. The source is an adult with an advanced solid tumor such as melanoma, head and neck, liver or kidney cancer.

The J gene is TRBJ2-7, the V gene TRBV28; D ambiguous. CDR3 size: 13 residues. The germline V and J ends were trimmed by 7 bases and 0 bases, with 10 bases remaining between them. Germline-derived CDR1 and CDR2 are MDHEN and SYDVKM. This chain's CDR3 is CASTLGGSYEQYF. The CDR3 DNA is TGTGCCAGCACCCTCGGCGGCTCCTACGAGCAGTACTTC. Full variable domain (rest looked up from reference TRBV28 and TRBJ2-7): DVKVTQSSRYLVKRTGEKVFLECVQDMDHENMFWYRQDPGLGLRLIYFSYDVKMKEKGDIPEGYSVSREKKERFSLILESASTNQTSMYLCASTLGGSYEQYFGPGTRLTVT.

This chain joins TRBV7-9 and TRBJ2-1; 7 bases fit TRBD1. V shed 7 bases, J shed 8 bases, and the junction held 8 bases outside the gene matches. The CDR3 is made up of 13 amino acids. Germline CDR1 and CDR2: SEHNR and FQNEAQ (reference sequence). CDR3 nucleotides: TGTGCCAGCATCAAAGACAGGGTGCATGAGCAGTTCTTC. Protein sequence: CASIKDRVHEQFF.

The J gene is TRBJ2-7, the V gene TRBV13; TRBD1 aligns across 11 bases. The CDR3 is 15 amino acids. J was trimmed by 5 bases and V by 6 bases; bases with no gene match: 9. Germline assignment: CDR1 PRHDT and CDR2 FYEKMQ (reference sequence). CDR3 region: CASRSRDRGINEQYF. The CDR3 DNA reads TGTGCCAGCAGGTCTAGGGACAGGGGGATCAACGAGCAGTACTTC.

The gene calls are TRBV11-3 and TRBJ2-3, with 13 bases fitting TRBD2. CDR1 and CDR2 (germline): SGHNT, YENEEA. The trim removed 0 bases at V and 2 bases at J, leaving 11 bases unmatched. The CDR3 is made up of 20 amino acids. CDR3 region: CASSLEERRGLAGPTDTQYF. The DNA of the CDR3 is TGTGCCAGCAGCTTAGAAGAAAGACGGGGACTAGCGGGACCCACAGATACGCAGTATTTT.

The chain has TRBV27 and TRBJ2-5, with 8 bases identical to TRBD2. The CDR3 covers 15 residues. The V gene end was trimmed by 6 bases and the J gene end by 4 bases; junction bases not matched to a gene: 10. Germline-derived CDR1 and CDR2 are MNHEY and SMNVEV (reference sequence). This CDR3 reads CASSLMSGSGETQYF. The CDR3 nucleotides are TGTGCCAGCAGCCTGATGAGCGGGAGTGGAGAGACCCAGTACTTC.

As DNA, the CDR3 is TGTGCCAGCAGCTTAACGGACATGTCTGGAAACACCATATATTTT. Translation gives CASSLTDMSGNTIYF. The V and J genes are TRBV13 and TRBJ1-3; D possibly corresponds to TRBD1 (5 bases). Germline CDR1 and CDR2: PRHDT and FYEKMQ (reference sequence). This CDR3 comprises 15 residues. Trimming removed 2 bases from V and 1 base from J, with 9 bases in between.

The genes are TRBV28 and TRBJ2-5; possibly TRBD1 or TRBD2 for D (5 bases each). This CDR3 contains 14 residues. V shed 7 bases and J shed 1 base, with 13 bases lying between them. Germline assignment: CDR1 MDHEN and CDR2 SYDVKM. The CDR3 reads CASKSGTVQETQYF. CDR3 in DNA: TGTGCCAGCAAATCCGGGACGGTCCAAGAGACCCAGTACTTC.

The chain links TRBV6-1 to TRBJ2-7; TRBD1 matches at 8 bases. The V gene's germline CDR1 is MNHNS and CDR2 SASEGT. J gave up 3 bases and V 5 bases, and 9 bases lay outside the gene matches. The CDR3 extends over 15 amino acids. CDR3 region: CASSPHRGFNYEQYF. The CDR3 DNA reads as TGTGCCAGCAGTCCCCACAGGGGGTTCAACTACGAGCAGTACTTC.

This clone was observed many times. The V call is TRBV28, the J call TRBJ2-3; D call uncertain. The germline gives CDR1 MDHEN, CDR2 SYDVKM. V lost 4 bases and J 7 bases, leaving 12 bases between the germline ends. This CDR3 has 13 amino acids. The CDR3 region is CASSSPTSNTQYF. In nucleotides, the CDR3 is TGTGCCAGCAGTTCCCCGACCTCGAATACGCAGTATTTT.

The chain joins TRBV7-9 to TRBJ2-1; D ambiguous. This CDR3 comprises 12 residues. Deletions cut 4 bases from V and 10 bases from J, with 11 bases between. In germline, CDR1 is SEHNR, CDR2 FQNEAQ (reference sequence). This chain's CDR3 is CASSSSPPEQFF. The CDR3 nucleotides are TGTGCCAGCAGCTCCTCCCCCCCGGAGCAGTTCTTC.

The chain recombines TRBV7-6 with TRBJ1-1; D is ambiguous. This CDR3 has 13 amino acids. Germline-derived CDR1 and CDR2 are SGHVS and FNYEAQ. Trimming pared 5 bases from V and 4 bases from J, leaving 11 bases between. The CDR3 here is CASSPGVATEAFF. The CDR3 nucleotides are TGTGCCAGCAGCCCCGGTGTAGCCACTGAAGCTTTCTTT.

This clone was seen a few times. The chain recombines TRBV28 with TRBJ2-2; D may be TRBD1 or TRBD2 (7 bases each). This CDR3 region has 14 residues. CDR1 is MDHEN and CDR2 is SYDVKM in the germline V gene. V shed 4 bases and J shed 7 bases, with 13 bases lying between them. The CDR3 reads CASSSDREGGELFF. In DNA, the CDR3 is TGTGCCAGCAGTTCTGACAGGGAGGGCGGGGAGCTGTTTTTT.

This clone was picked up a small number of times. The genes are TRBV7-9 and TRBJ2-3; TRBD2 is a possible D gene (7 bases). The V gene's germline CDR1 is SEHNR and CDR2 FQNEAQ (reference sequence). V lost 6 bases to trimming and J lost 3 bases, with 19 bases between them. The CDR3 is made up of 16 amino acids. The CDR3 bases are TGTGCCAGCAGTCCCCCGGGGGCTAGCGGAACAGATACGCAGTATTTT. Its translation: CASSPPGASGTDTQYF.

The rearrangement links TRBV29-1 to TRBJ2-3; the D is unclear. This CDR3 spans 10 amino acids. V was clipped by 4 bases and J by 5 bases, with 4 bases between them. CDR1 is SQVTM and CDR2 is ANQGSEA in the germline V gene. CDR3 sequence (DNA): TGCAGCGTTGCGGTAGATACGCAGTATTTT. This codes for CSVAVDTQYF.

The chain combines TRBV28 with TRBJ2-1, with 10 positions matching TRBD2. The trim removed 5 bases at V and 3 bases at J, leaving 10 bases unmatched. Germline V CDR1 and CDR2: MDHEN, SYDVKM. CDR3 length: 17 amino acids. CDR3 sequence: CASSTHLAGDFYNEQFF. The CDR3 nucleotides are TGTGCCAGCAGTACCCACCTAGCGGGGGATTTCTACAATGAGCAGTTCTTC.

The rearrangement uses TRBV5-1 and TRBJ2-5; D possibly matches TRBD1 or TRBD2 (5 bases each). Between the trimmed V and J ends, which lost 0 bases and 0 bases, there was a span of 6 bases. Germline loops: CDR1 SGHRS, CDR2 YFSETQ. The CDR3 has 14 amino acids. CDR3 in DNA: TGCGCCAGCAGCTTGGGGGACCACCAAGAGACCCAGTACTTC. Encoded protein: CASSLGDHQETQYF. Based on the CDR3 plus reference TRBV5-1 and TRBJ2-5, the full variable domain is KAGVTQTPRYLIKTRGQQVTLSCSPISGHRSVSWYQQTPGQGLQFLFEYFSETQRNKGNFPGRFSGRQFSNSRSEMNVSTLELGDSALYLCASSLGDHQETQYFGPGTRLLVL.

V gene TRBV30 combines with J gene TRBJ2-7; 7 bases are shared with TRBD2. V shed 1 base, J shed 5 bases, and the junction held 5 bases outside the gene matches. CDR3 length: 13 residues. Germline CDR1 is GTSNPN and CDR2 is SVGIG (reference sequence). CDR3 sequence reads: CAWSAGGSHEQYF. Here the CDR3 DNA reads TGTGCCTGGAGTGCGGGCGGGAGCCACGAGCAGTACTTC.

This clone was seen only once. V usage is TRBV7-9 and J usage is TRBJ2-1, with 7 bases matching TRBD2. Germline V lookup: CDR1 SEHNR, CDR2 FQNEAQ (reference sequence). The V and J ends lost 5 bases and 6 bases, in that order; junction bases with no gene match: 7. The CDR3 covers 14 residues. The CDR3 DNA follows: TGTGCCAGCAGCCTTCGGGACTACCCCAATGAGCAGTTCTTC. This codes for CASSLRDYPNEQFF.

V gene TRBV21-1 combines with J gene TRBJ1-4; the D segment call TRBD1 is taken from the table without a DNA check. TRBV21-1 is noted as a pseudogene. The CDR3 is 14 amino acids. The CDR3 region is CASRTVLSNEKLFF. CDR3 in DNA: TGTGCCAGTCGGACAGTCCTGAGTAATGAAAAACTGTTTTTT.

The CDR3 here is CASSGDSNQPQHF. The CDR3 DNA follows: TGTGCCAGCAGCGGGGACTCCAATCAGCCCCAGCATTTT. The V call is TRBV28, the J call TRBJ1-5; tentatively, D is TRBD1 (5 bases). The CDR3 sequence is 13 residues long. The V gene lost 6 bases and the J gene lost 3 bases, with 9 bases spanning the gap. Germline loops: CDR1 MDHEN, CDR2 SYDVKM.

The CDR3 protein is CASSLDESQPQHF. The CDR3 coding sequence is TGTGCCAGCAGCTTAGACGAATCTCAGCCCCAGCATTTT. This chain connects TRBV7-9 to TRBJ1-5, with unresolved D. V lost 1 base, J lost 6 bases, and 7 bases lay in between. From germline, CDR1 is SEHNR and CDR2 FQNEAQ (reference sequence). This CDR3 is built from 13 residues.

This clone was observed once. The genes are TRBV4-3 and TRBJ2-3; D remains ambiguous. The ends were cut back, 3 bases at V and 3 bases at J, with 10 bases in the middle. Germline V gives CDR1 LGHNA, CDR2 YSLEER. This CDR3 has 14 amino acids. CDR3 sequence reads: CASSQESSTDTQYF. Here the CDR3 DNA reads TGCGCCAGCAGCCAGGAGAGTTCTACAGATACGCAGTATTTT.

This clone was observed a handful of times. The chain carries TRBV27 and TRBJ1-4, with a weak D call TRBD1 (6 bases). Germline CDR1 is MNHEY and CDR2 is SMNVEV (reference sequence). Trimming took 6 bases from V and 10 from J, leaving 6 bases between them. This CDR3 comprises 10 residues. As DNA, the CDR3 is TGTGCCAGCAGACAGGGAAAACTGTTTTTT. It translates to CASRQGKLFF.

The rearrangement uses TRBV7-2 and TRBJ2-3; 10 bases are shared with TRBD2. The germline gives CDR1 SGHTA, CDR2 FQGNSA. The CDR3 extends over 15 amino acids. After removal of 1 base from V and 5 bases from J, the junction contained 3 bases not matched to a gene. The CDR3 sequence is CASSLVAGGLDTQYF. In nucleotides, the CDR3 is TGTGCCAGCAGCTTAGTAGCGGGAGGATTAGATACGCAGTATTTT.

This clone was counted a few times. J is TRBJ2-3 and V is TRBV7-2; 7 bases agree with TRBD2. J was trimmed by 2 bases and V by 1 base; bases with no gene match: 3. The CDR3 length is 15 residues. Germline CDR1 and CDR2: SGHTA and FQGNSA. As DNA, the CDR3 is TGTGCCAGCAGCTTAGTCCTAGCGGTCACAGATACGCAGTATTTT. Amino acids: CASSLVLAVTDTQYF.